Described below is a single T cell receptor (beta chain) sequence and its context. The antigen is not known. The T cells that were sequenced for TCR beta were CD8+ and CD4+ cells from blood. The record originates from a study of CD8 T cells in Susac syndrome. Germline assignment: CDR1 SGHRS and CDR2 YFSETQ. The CDR3 runs 13 residues. V was trimmed by 0 bases and J by 5 bases, leaving 7 bases between them. Findings of the study overall: As the study acknowledged, the number of individuals who were part of its TCR sequencing and HLA analysis was relatively small.

Random hexamers primed reverse transcription of roughly 0.45 to 1 ug RNA. The authors amplified TCR beta CDR3 across 54 Vbeta and 13 Jbeta using immunoSEQ multiplex PCR. From the immunoSEQ multiplex PCR reads, TCRdb called clonotypes with MiXCR, one entry per CDR3 protein. The sample lists 180,000 or so distinct CDR3 sequences, around 96% occurring once. The TCR was taken from a human donor with multiple sclerosis. The source material was CD4+ T cells from PBMCs. The rearrangement joins TRBV5-1 to TRBJ2-3; D is unclear. The CDR3 DNA follows: TGCGCCAGCAGCTTGGTACCCGGAGATACGCAGTATTTT. Translation gives CASSLVPGDTQYF.